This T cell receptor beta chain was captured in a study of T cell clones after liver transplantation. Study outcomes and limitations: A significant post-transplant drop in circulating graft-donor-reactive CD4 TCRbeta sequences occurred in most of the 8 subjects. Donor-reactive sequences fell more than third party-reactive ones, suggesting partial deletion. Rather than being deleted, graft donor-reactive T cells may have moved into the graft.

This CDR3 contains 13 residues. Germline V gene sequence: CDR1 SGHDT, CDR2 YYEEEE. Trimming removed 6 bases at V and 2 bases at J, with 12 bases between. This clone was detected once. Antigen unknown. Data came from immunoSEQ multiplex PCR; TCRdb stores just in-frame clones and leaves some out. The table has around 110,000 clones, 90% seen once; the top ten hold more than 0.8%. The source material was CD4+ T cells from blood, sampled 12 months after liver transplant. The TCR originated in a human patient who received a liver transplant. Some T cells may be the graft donor's. The J gene is TRBJ2-7, the V gene TRBV5-6; either TRBD1 or TRBD2 may fit D (6 bases each). CDR3 nucleotide sequence: TGTGCCAGCACCCCGAGGGGGGCCTACGAGCAGTACTTC. It codes for CASTPRGAYEQYF. The entire variable domain, with the rest obtained from reference TRBV5-6 and TRBJ2-7, is as follows: DAGVTQSPTHLIKTRGQQVTLRCSPKSGHDTVSWYQQALGQGPQFIFQYYEEEERQRGNFPDRFSGHQFPNYSSELNVNALLLGDSALYLCASTPRGAYEQYFGPGTRLTVT.